Listed here are 5 T cell receptor beta chains from one sample, sequenced in a study of untreated major depressive disorder. Findings and caveats of the study: TRBV05-01 (Vbeta 5.1) usage was higher in CD4+ T cells of depressed patients than controls.

These receptors are not linked to any known antigen. TCRdb's copy holds only in-frame clones and misses some; the assay was immunoSEQ multiplex PCR. In the table there are around 13,000 clones, nearly 95% of which are singletons. Sequencing was carried out using CD4+ T cells from PBMCs. The receptor set was obtained from a young man with major depressive disorder.

V gene TRBV5-1 combines with J gene TRBJ2-7; 7 bases align to TRBD1. V lost 5 bases to trimming and J lost 2 bases; unmatched junction nucleotides: 7. Germline CDR1 SGHRS, CDR2 YFSETQ. The CDR3 has 14 residues. CDR3 sequence (DNA): TGCGCCAGCAGTTCGGGACAGCCGACCTACGAGCAGTACTTC. Translated: CASSSGQPTYEQYF. The whole variable domain, remainder taken from reference TRBV5-1 and TRBJ2-7, is KAGVTQTPRYLIKTRGQQVTLSCSPISGHRSVSWYQQTPGQGLQFLFEYFSETQRNKGNFPGRFSGRQFSNSRSEMNVSTLELGDSALYLCASSSGQPTYEQYFGPGTRLTVT.

V is TRBV6-1 and J is TRBJ2-2, with D perhaps matching TRBD1 or TRBD2 (5 bases each). The CDR3 is 14 amino acids. Germline loops: CDR1 MNHNS, CDR2 SASEGT. The ends were cut back, 10 bases at V and 1 base at J, with 13 bases in the middle. CDR3 amino acids: CATGARRNTGELFF. The CDR3 region has the DNA TGTGCCACCGGGGCGCGCCGGAACACCGGGGAGCTGTTTTTT.

The chain joins TRBV5-1 to TRBJ2-3; D is perhaps TRBD1 (6 bases). The CDR3 is made up of 15 amino acids. V was trimmed by 6 bases and J by 4 bases, leaving 18 bases between them. Germline CDR1 SGHRS, CDR2 YFSETQ. CDR3 sequence: CASKPRAEGADTQYF. The DNA of the CDR3 is TGCGCCAGCAAACCCCGGGCAGAGGGGGCAGATACGCAGTATTTT.

This clone was observed once. The chain is built from TRBV6-1 and TRBJ2-7, with D tentatively TRBD1 or TRBD2 (5 bases each). The CDR3 loop spans 15 amino acids. The V gene's germline CDR1 is MNHNS and CDR2 SASEGT. V lost 3 bases to trimming and J lost 2 bases, with 14 bases between them. The DNA for the CDR3 is TGTGCCAGCAGTGAGGCAGGGACCCTCACCTACGAGCAGTACTTC. Translating gives CASSEAGTLTYEQYF.

The gene calls are TRBV5-6 and TRBJ1-6; D may be TRBD1 (5 bases). The V and J ends lost 3 bases and 10 bases respectively, with 11 bases between them. The germline V gene has CDR1 SGHDT and CDR2 YYEEEE. The CDR3 is 13 amino acids. This chain's CDR3 is CASSWGDSSPLHF. CDR3 in DNA: TGTGCCAGCAGCTGGGGGGATTCCTCACCCCTCCACTTT.